Listed here are 20 T cell receptor beta chains from one sample, sequenced in a study of cytomegalovirus exposure and HLA in healthy donors. A multiplex PCR was run with 60 Vbeta primers and 13 Jbeta primers. Some clones are missing from TCRdb's copy, which holds only in-frame ones; the method was immunoSEQ multiplex PCR. The sample records some 170,000 clones, around 78% being singletons. Sequenced sample: PBMCs. These receptors all stem from a woman aged 40-49 years in good health and CMV-seronegative.

The chain has TRBV5-6 and TRBJ2-3; TRBD2 aligns across 9 bases. This CDR3 comprises 15 residues. V trimming: 2 bases; J trimming: 3 bases; junction bases outside the gene matches: 4. Looked up from germline, CDR1 is SGHDT and CDR2 is YYEEEE. The chain's CDR3 is CASSLSGRRTDTQYF. The CDR3 coding sequence is TGTGCCAGCAGCTTAAGCGGGAGGAGGACAGATACGCAGTATTTT. Full variable domain (outside the CDR3, taken from reference TRBV5-6 and TRBJ2-3): DAGVTQSPTHLIKTRGQQVTLRCSPKSGHDTVSWYQQALGQGPQFIFQYYEEEERQRGNFPDRFSGHQFPNYSSELNVNALLLGDSALYLCASSLSGRRTDTQYFGPGTRLTVL.

The chain links TRBV30 to TRBJ2-5; 8 nucleotides align to TRBD1. The CDR3 contains 17 residues. Germline loops: CDR1 GTSNPN, CDR2 SVGIG (reference sequence). The trim removed 1 base at V and 0 bases at J, leaving 10 bases unmatched. The CDR3 nucleotides read TGTGCCTGGAGTGCCCCACCCGGACAGGGTGACCAAGAGACCCAGTACTTC. Protein sequence: CAWSAPPGQGDQETQYF.

V is TRBV5-1 and J is TRBJ1-4, with 9 bases aligning to TRBD1. V lost 3 bases to trimming and J lost 5 bases; unmatched junction nucleotides: 2. The CDR3 has 14 amino acids. Per the germline V gene, CDR1 is SGHRS and CDR2 is YFSETQ. CDR3: CASSYGTGNEKLFF. The CDR3 DNA follows: TGCGCCAGCAGCTACGGGACAGGGAATGAAAAACTGTTTTTT.

The chain couples TRBV14 to TRBJ2-3; no definite D call. Between the trimmed V and J ends, which lost 4 bases and 5 bases, there was a span of 22 bases. The germline gives CDR1 SGHDN, CDR2 FVKESK. The CDR3 loop spans 17 amino acids. The chain's CDR3 is CASSPRPQVLTQDTQYF. The CDR3 coding sequence is TGTGCCAGCAGCCCCCGGCCGCAGGTCCTCACCCAAGATACGCAGTATTTT.

The chain carries TRBV5-6 and TRBJ1-1; possibly TRBD1 for D (6 bases). Germline assignment: CDR1 SGHDT and CDR2 YYEEEE. Trimming removed 0 bases from V and 3 bases from J, with 9 bases in between. The CDR3 length is 14 residues. In nucleotides, the CDR3 is TGTGCCAGCAGCTTGGAAGAGGGGGACACTGAAGCTTTCTTT. It is translated as CASSLEEGDTEAFF.

This chain uses TRBV7-9 with TRBJ1-5; a possible D gene is TRBD1 (6 bases). The germline gives CDR1 SEHNR, CDR2 FQNEAQ (reference sequence). This CDR3 has 14 amino acids. The V end was cut by 2 bases, the J end by 3 bases, with 8 bases between. The CDR3: CASSLTGPNQPQHF. The CDR3 bases are TGTGCCAGCAGCTTAACAGGGCCCAATCAGCCCCAGCATTTT.

This chain connects TRBV7-8 to TRBJ1-2; 12 bases are a match to TRBD1. The CDR3 spans 15 residues. Germline assignment: CDR1 SGHVS and CDR2 FQNEAQ. V lost 4 bases to trimming and J lost 4 bases; unmatched junction nucleotides: 4. The CDR3 is CASSSGQGAIYGYTF. The CDR3 DNA reads TGTGCCAGCAGCTCGGGACAGGGGGCCATCTATGGCTACACCTTC.

This chain uses TRBV27 with TRBJ2-7, with D tentatively TRBD1 (6 bases). Germline loops: CDR1 MNHEY, CDR2 SMNVEV (reference sequence). The CDR3 is 17 amino acids. Trimming took off 4 bases at V and 3 bases at J, with 22 bases between the two ends. The CDR3 here is CASSSPLGGQRIYEQYF. In nucleotides, the CDR3 is TGTGCCAGCAGTTCACCCCTGGGCGGACAGAGAATCTACGAGCAGTACTTC.

The V and J genes are TRBV2 and TRBJ2-2, with D maybe TRBD2 (5 bases). Per germline, CDR1 SNHLY and CDR2 FYNNEI. Trimming stripped 4 bases from V and 4 bases from J, with 13 bases between. The CDR3 runs 15 residues. The CDR3 here is CASSATSKTTGELFF. CDR3 coding DNA: TGTGCCAGCAGTGCTACTAGTAAGACCACCGGGGAGCTGTTTTTT.

This clone was observed once. This chain links TRBV9 with TRBJ2-3; TRBD1 might be the D (5 bases). The CDR3 contains 14 residues. The V end lost 0 bases, the J end lost 4 bases, and 9 bases lay between the germline ends. The germline gives CDR1 SGDLS, CDR2 YYNGEE. The CDR3 bases are TGTGCCAGCAGCGTAGCTGGGGCCCCAGATACGCAGTATTTT. It specifies CASSVAGAPDTQYF.

The chain has TRBV5-8 and TRBJ2-5; TRBD2 matches 11 bases. V gave up 4 bases and J gave up 5 bases; unmatched junction bases: 10. Germline lookup yields CDR1 SGHTS and CDR2 YDEGEE. This CDR3 is 16 amino acids long. CDR3 protein: CASSRLAGPRAETQYF. The CDR3, as DNA: TGTGCCAGCAGCCGACTAGCGGGACCGAGGGCGGAGACCCAGTACTTC.

The chain combines TRBV30 with TRBJ2-5, with a tentative D call TRBD2 (6 bases). The V gene's germline CDR1 is GTSNPN and CDR2 SVGIG (reference sequence). Deletions cut 1 base from V and 9 bases from J, with 15 bases between. This CDR3 comprises 13 residues. The CDR3 region is CAWSDVSGTPQYF. Written as DNA, the CDR3 is TGTGCCTGGAGTGACGTTAGCGGTACGCCCCAGTACTTC. Variable domain in full (rest from reference TRBV30 and TRBJ2-5): SQTIHQWPATLVQPVGSPLSLECTVEGTSNPNLYWYRQAAGRGLQLLFYSVGIGQISSEVPQNLSASRPQDRQFILSSKKLLLSDSGFYLCAWSDVSGTPQYFGPGTRLLVL.

The chain joins TRBV11-1 to TRBJ2-1; D is perhaps TRBD2 (5 bases). CDR1 SGHAT and CDR2 FQDESV come from the germline V gene (reference sequence). The length of the CDR3 is 15 residues. Trimming stripped 3 bases from V and 3 bases from J, with 12 bases between. The CDR3 region has the DNA TGTGCCAGCAGCTTGAGCCAAGCGGACTACAATGAGCAGTTCTTC. Its translation is CASSLSQADYNEQFF.

The genes are TRBV27 and TRBJ1-1; 8 bases are shared with TRBD1. CDR3 length: 14 residues. V lost 5 bases to trimming and J lost 4 bases; unmatched junction nucleotides: 6. Germline loops: CDR1 MNHEY, CDR2 SMNVEV (reference sequence). CDR3 bases: TGTGCCAGCAGTCCCGACAGGGGTCGCACTGAAGCTTTCTTT. Residues: CASSPDRGRTEAFF.

This clone turned up a few times. J is TRBJ1-1 and V is TRBV28; D uncertain. V was pared by 4 bases and J by 7 bases, with 7 bases between. The CDR3 totals 11 residues. Per germline, CDR1 MDHEN and CDR2 SYDVKM. In DNA, the CDR3 is TGTGCCAGCAGTTCGGGAGTTGAAGCTTTCTTT. Translating it yields CASSSGVEAFF.

This chain uses TRBV2 with TRBJ2-3; 8 bases line up with TRBD2. V shed 6 bases, J shed 0 bases, and the junction held 5 bases outside the gene matches. This CDR3 spans 15 amino acids. Germline V gene sequence: CDR1 SNHLY, CDR2 FYNNEI. The CDR3 reads CASRVSGISTDTQYF. The CDR3 region has the DNA TGTGCCAGCAGGGTTAGCGGGATAAGCACAGATACGCAGTATTTT.

The chain is built from TRBV10-3 and TRBJ2-7; D ambiguous. With 8 bases removed from V and 1 base from J, the gap between germline ends came to 12 bases. CDR1 is ENHRY and CDR2 is SYGVKD in the germline V gene. The CDR3 has 13 residues. The CDR3 nucleotides are TGTGCCATCCGTCTTGGCGGTTCCTACGAGCAGTACTTC. This gives the protein CAIRLGGSYEQYF.

The sample holds a few counts of this clone. This chain joins TRBV19 and TRBJ2-2; 7 bases map to TRBD2. The CDR3 runs to 15 residues. Germline lookup yields CDR1 LNHDA and CDR2 SQIVND (reference sequence). J was trimmed by 5 bases and V by 7 bases; bases with no gene match: 10. CDR3 in DNA: TGTGCCAGTACCGCGAGGGGAGGGCCTACCGGGGAGCTGTTTTTT. It is translated as CASTARGGPTGELFF.

This rearrangement joins TRBV6-6 to TRBJ1-5; D gene unclear. CDR3 size: 15 residues. CDR1 MNHNY and CDR2 SVGAGI come from the germline V gene (reference sequence). Trimming took off 7 bases at V and 9 bases at J, with 22 bases between the two ends. The CDR3 DNA reads TGTGCCAGCACCCGTTGGGCCCTCGAAGAGAGGCCCCAGCATTTT. It codes for CASTRWALEERPQHF.

This sequence joins TRBV12-5 and TRBJ2-3; 10 bases are shared with TRBD2. J gave up 4 bases and V 4 bases, and 8 bases lay outside the gene matches. CDR3 length equals 16 residues. Germline V gives CDR1 LGHNT, CDR2 FRNRAP. CDR3 sequence: CASGSLAGVVADTQYF. CDR3 nucleotides: TGTGCTAGTGGTTCCCTAGCGGGAGTGGTAGCAGATACGCAGTATTTT.